Shown below are 11 T cell receptor beta chains from a single sample sequenced in a study of OX40 agonist ivuxolimab in advanced cancers. Library preparation used the immunoSEQ multiplex PCR assay. TCRdb holds this immuneACCESS table with in-frame rearrangements only. Some clones are missing; in checked studies, unresolved V genes explain under half, and the rest has no known cause. The sample table holds tens of thousands of clones, of which roughly 86% were seen once. Roughly a fifth of the sample belongs to the ten largest clones. The specimen comprised CD4+ or CD8+ T cells sorted from blood, sampled in a trial of the OX40 agonist ivuxolimab. These receptor sequences come from an adult with an advanced solid tumor such as melanoma, head and neck, liver or kidney cancer.

J is TRBJ2-5 and V is TRBV6-5; D gene unclear. Germline V gives CDR1 MNHEY, CDR2 SVGAGI. The CDR3 consists of 15 residues. Between the trimmed V and J ends, which lost 3 bases and 5 bases, there was a span of 16 bases. CDR3 sequence reads: CASSYGVGRSETQYF. The CDR3 coding sequence is TGTGCCAGCAGTTATGGGGTAGGAAGGTCGGAGACCCAGTACTTC.

The genes are TRBV9 and TRBJ2-3; 8 nucleotides align to TRBD2. CDR1 and CDR2 (germline): SGDLS, YYNGEE. The CDR3 contains 16 residues. Trimming cost V 2 bases and J 2 bases; bases outside gene matches: 7. CDR3 DNA: TGTGCCAGCAGCGTTCAGGGCGGGGGGATCACAGATACGCAGTATTTT. Translating gives CASSVQGGGITDTQYF. Using reference TRBV9 and TRBJ2-3 for the parts outside the CDR3, the full variable domain is DSGVTQTPKHLITATGQRVTLRCSPRSGDLSVYWYQQSLDQGLQFLIQYYNGEERAKGNILERFSAQQFPDLHSELNLSSLELGDSALYFCASSVQGGGITDTQYFGPGTRLTVL.

The CDR3: CASSFGINYEQYV. The CDR3 nucleotides are TGTGCCAGCAGCTTCGGGATCAACTACGAGCAGTACGTC. The chain links TRBV7-9 to TRBJ2-7, with a tentative D call TRBD2 (5 bases). From germline, CDR1 is SEHNR and CDR2 FQNEAQ (reference sequence). The CDR3 is 13 residues long. V shed 3 bases and J shed 3 bases, with 9 bases lying between them.

This clone was recorded once. The gene calls are TRBV4-3 and TRBJ2-7; the D is unclear. CDR1 and CDR2 (germline): LGHNA, YSLEER. This CDR3 region has 13 residues. The germline V and J ends were trimmed by 2 bases and 3 bases, with 8 bases remaining between them. The CDR3 reads CASSQTYSYEQYF. The CDR3 region has the DNA TGCGCCAGCAGCCAAACGTACAGCTACGAGCAGTACTTC.

V usage is TRBV7-9 and J usage is TRBJ2-1; 9 bases match TRBD2. The trim removed 2 bases at V and 8 bases at J, leaving 10 bases unmatched. Germline V CDR1 and CDR2: SEHNR, FQNEAQ (reference sequence). The CDR3 covers 16 residues. The CDR3 region has the DNA TGTGCCAGCAGCTTACCGGCGGGGGGGCCCTCGGATGAGCAGTTCTTC. It codes for CASSLPAGGPSDEQFF. The whole variable domain, filled in from reference TRBV7-9 and TRBJ2-1, reads DTGVSQNPRHKITKRGQNVTFRCDPISEHNRLYWYRQTLGQGPEFLTYFQNEAQLEKSRLLSDRFSAERPKGSFSTLEIQRTEQGDSAMYLCASSLPAGGPSDEQFFGPGTRLTVL.

This chain connects TRBV4-3 to TRBJ1-4; D unresolved. The germline V and J ends were trimmed by 0 bases and 7 bases, with 15 bases remaining between them. Germline CDR1 reads LGHNA; CDR2 reads YSLEER. The CDR3 loop spans 16 amino acids. For the CDR3, the DNA is TGCGCCAGCAGCCAAGAAATGGTCTCCTGGGGTGAAAAACTGTTTTTT. Protein: CASSQEMVSWGEKLFF.

The chain links TRBV7-6 to TRBJ2-1, with 8 positions matching TRBD2. Germline CDR1 is SGHVS and CDR2 is FNYEAQ. This CDR3 has 15 residues. V dropped 3 bases and J dropped 2; count of bases not matched to a gene: 3. The CDR3 sequence: CASSFRLATYNEQFF. In nucleotides, the CDR3 is TGTGCCAGCAGCTTCAGACTAGCGACCTACAATGAGCAGTTCTTC. The entire variable domain, with the rest obtained from reference TRBV7-6 and TRBJ2-1, is as follows: GAGVSQSPRYKVTKRGQDVALRCDPISGHVSLYWYRQALGQGPEFLTYFNYEAQQDKSGLPNDRFSAERPEGSISTLTIQRTEQRDSAMYRCASSFRLATYNEQFFGPGTRLTVL.

The rearrangement links TRBV7-9 to TRBJ2-7, with a possible D match to TRBD2 (5 bases). V lost 5 bases to trimming and J lost 2 bases, with 10 bases between them. This CDR3 is built from 13 residues. CDR1 and CDR2 from the germline V gene are SEHNR and FQNEAQ (reference sequence). In nucleotides, the CDR3 is TGTGCCAGCAGCCGAGGGAACCCCTACGAGCAGTACTTC. Translation gives CASSRGNPYEQYF.

The rearrangement uses TRBV7-6 and TRBJ2-3, with 11 positions matching TRBD2. Trimming took 1 base from V and 2 from J; bases not matched to a gene: 5. This CDR3 spans 17 amino acids. The germline CDR1 and CDR2 sequences are SGHVS and FNYEAQ. CDR3 residues: CASSLDLAGGNTDTQYF. For the CDR3, the DNA is TGTGCCAGCAGCTTAGATCTAGCGGGAGGCAACACAGATACGCAGTATTTT.

The CDR3 coding sequence is TGTGCCAGCAGCCCAATTCGGCCAGGGGGGGACACTGAAGCTTTCTTT. Translating gives CASSPIRPGGDTEAFF. J is TRBJ1-1 and V is TRBV11-1; 7 bases line up with TRBD1. With 5 bases clipped from V and 3 bases from J, the junction kept 12 bases outside the gene matches. The CDR3 runs 16 residues. The germline CDR1 and CDR2 sequences are SGHAT and FQDESV (reference sequence).

The V call is TRBV6-5, the J call TRBJ2-2, with unresolved D. V lost 5 bases and J 4 bases, leaving 5 bases between the germline ends. CDR1 and CDR2 from the germline V gene are MNHEY and SVGAGI. The CDR3 length is 12 residues. This CDR3 reads CASSKTTGELFF. CDR3 nucleotides: TGTGCCAGCAGTAAAACCACCGGGGAGCTGTTTTTT.